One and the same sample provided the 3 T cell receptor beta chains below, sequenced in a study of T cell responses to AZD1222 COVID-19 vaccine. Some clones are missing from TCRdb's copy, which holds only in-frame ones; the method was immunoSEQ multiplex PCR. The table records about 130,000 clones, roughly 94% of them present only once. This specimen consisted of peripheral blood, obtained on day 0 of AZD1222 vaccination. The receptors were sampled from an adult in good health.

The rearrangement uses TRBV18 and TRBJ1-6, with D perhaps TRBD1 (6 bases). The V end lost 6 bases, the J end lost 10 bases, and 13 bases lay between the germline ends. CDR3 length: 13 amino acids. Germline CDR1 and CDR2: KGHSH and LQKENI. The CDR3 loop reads CASSPTGKSPLHF. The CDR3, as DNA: TGTGCCAGCTCTCCCACAGGGAAATCACCCCTCCACTTT.

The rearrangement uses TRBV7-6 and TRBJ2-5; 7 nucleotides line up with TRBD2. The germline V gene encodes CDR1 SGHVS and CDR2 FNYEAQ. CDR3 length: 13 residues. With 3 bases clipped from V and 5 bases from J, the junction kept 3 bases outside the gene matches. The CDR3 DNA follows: TGTGCCAGCAGCTTGACTAGCAGTGAGACCCAGTACTTC. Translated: CASSLTSSETQYF.

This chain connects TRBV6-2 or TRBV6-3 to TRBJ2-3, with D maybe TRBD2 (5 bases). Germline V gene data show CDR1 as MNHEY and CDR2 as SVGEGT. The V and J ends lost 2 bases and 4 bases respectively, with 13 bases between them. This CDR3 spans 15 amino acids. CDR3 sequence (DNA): TGTGCCAGCAGTTACCCCCCCCGGGATGCAGATACGCAGTATTTT. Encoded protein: CASSYPPRDADTQYF.